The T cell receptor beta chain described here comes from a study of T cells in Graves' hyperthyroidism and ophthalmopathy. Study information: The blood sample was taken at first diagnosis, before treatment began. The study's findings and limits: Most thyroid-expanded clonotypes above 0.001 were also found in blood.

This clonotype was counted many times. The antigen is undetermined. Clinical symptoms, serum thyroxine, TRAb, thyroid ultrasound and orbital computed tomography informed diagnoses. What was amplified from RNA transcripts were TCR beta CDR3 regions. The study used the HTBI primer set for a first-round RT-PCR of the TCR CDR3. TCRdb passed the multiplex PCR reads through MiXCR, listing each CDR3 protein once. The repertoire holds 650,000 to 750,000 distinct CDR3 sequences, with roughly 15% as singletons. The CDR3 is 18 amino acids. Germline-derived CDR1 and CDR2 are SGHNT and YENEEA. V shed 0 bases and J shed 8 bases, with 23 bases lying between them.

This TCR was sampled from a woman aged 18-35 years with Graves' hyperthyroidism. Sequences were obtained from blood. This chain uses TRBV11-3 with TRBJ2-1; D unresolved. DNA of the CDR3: TGTGCCAGCAGCTTAGATGTATGGGCCCCCACTGGCTTGGATGAGCAGTTCTTC. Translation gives CASSLDVWAPTGLDEQFF.